These 18 T cell receptor beta chains were all obtained from the same sample, sequenced in a study of vaccination and CD4 T cells after COVID-19. Their specific antigens are unknown. Sequencing of cultured CD4+ T cell DNA used the Oncomine TCR Beta short-read assay. Cultures of CD4+ T cells served as the source for extracting genomic DNA. In TCRdb, the PCR reads were re-called with MiXCR into one record per CDR3 protein. The table lists about 9,300 distinct CDR3 sequences, about 34% of them singletons, with about 20% in the top ten. Treatment reported: roughly ten-day PBMC culture with coronavirus spike peptide pools or control peptides (ViraFEST assay). Gathering of the CD4+ T cells, from the unexposed donor, took place before the COVID-19 pandemic (2011-2018). The material sequenced was CD4+ T cells from blood, cultured in vitro. All receptors come from a human donor in good health.

This chain links TRBV5-4 with TRBJ2-7; 7 nucleotides line up with TRBD1. Germline trimming cut 4 bases from V and 5 bases from J; bases unmatched to any gene: 6. The germline V gene encodes CDR1 SGHNT and CDR2 YYREEE (reference sequence). This CDR3 contains 13 residues. CDR3 DNA: TGTGCCAGCAGCCAGAGACAGGGTGACGAGCAGTACTTC. This sequence encodes CASSQRQGDEQYF.

This clonotype was detected only a few times. The chain carries TRBV7-2 and TRBJ2-2; 9 bases align to TRBD1. The V gene end was trimmed by 2 bases and the J gene end by 0 bases; junction bases not matched to a gene: 7. Germline V lookup: CDR1 SGHTA, CDR2 FQGNSA. The CDR3 sequence is 18 residues long. CDR3 residues: CASSLIGTGPANTGELFF. DNA of the CDR3: TGTGCCAGCAGCTTAATCGGGACAGGGCCCGCGAACACCGGGGAGCTGTTTTTT.

The rearrangement links TRBV4-3 to TRBJ1-2; D remains ambiguous. The length of the CDR3 is 13 residues. V gave up 2 bases and J gave up 1 base, with 5 bases separating them. Germline V CDR1 and CDR2: LGHNA, YSLEER. The CDR3 region has the DNA TGCGCCAGCAGCCAACTGGATAACTATGGCTACACCTTC. Amino acids: CASSQLDNYGYTF.

The V gene is TRBV20-1, the J gene TRBJ2-4; no clear D. CDR3 size: 13 residues. From germline, CDR1 is DFQATT and CDR2 SNEGSKA (reference sequence). With 2 bases removed from V and 6 bases from J, the gap between germline ends came to 11 bases. The CDR3, as DNA: TGCAGTGCTAGACTGGCGGCAGGAAACATTCAGTACTTC. Amino acid sequence: CSARLAAGNIQYF.

This chain joins TRBV20-1 and TRBJ1-1, with a weak D call TRBD1 (6 bases). Germline V lookup: CDR1 DFQATT, CDR2 SNEGSKA (reference sequence). V lost 3 bases to trimming and J lost 2 bases, with 16 bases between them. The length of the CDR3 is 15 residues. The CDR3 sequence: CSASRPWGANTEAFF. CDR3 DNA: TGCAGTGCTAGCCGCCCGTGGGGGGCTAACACTGAAGCTTTCTTT.

This clonotype was counted only a few times. The CDR3 nucleotides read TGTGCCAGCAGTTACAGCCACTCCGGAGGCCAGTTTTATGGCTACACCTTC. It encodes CASSYSHSGGQFYGYTF. This chain connects TRBV6-2 or TRBV6-3 to TRBJ1-2; D gene uncertain. Germline V lookup: CDR1 MNHEY, CDR2 SVGEGT. The V end was cut by 2 bases, the J end by 5 bases, with 21 bases between. This CDR3 is 17 amino acids long.

This clonotype was observed a single time. The chain uses TRBV12-3 or TRBV12-4 and TRBJ2-7; 13 nucleotides match TRBD2. V was pared by 3 bases and J by 6 bases, with 8 bases of the junction left unmatched. The CDR3 is made up of 16 amino acids. The DNA for the CDR3 is TGTGCCAGCAGTTTGGGACTAGCGGGATTTACTTCCGAGCAGTACTTC. Protein sequence: CASSLGLAGFTSEQYF.

This chain connects TRBV18 to TRBJ2-7; D gene uncertain. CDR1 is KGHSH, CDR2 LQKENI, per germline. Deletions cut 3 bases from V and 2 bases from J, with 17 bases between. The CDR3 runs to 16 residues. This CDR3 is CASSPRSSVLTYEQYF. In nucleotides, the CDR3 is TGTGCCAGCTCACCTCGGTCGTCAGTACTAACCTACGAGCAGTACTTC.

The chain employs TRBV5-1 and TRBJ2-3; tentative D call: TRBD2 (6 bases). Germline assignment: CDR1 SGHRS and CDR2 YFSETQ. The CDR3 is 17 residues long. Trimming shortened V by 4 bases and J by 0 bases, and 18 bases separated the two germline ends. Written as DNA, the CDR3 is TGCGCCAGCAGCCGCACCAGGACGGGGGACAGCACAGATACGCAGTATTTT. Translating gives CASSRTRTGDSTDTQYF.

This chain uses TRBV6-1 with TRBJ2-7, with D possibly matching TRBD2 (5 bases). The ends were cut back, 5 bases at V and 1 base at J, with 12 bases in the middle. Germline lookup yields CDR1 MNHNS and CDR2 SASEGT. The length of the CDR3 is 14 residues. CDR3 sequence (DNA): TGTGCCAGCAGTCTCGGACTTATTTCCTACGAGCAGTACTTC. Protein sequence: CASSLGLISYEQYF.

The rearrangement links TRBV7-2 to TRBJ2-5; 9 positions agree with TRBD2. The CDR3 is 15 residues long. V lost 2 bases, J lost 1 base, and 2 bases stayed unmatched. From germline, CDR1 is SGHTA and CDR2 FQGNSA. The CDR3 is CASSLLSGSQETQYF. DNA for the CDR3: TGTGCCAGCAGCTTACTTAGCGGGAGCCAAGAGACCCAGTACTTC.

This chain uses TRBV20-1 with TRBJ2-7; 14 bases are a match to TRBD2. Germline trimming cut 3 bases from V and 4 bases from J; bases unmatched to any gene: 14. Germline CDR1 reads DFQATT; CDR2 reads SNEGSKA (reference sequence). This CDR3 spans 18 amino acids. CDR3 residues: CSARGLPGLAGEGYEQYF. As DNA, the CDR3 is TGCAGTGCTAGGGGTTTGCCGGGACTAGCGGGAGAGGGGTACGAGCAGTACTTC.

This clonotype occurred a few times. The gene calls are TRBV20-1 and TRBJ2-5; D ambiguous. The V gene's germline CDR1 is DFQATT and CDR2 SNEGSKA (reference sequence). The CDR3 extends over 14 amino acids. The ends were cut back, 6 bases at V and 3 bases at J, with 17 bases in the middle. DNA for the CDR3: TGCAGTGCCTACCGATCCGTGGGTAAAGAGACCCAGTACTTC. Amino acids: CSAYRSVGKETQYF.

This clonotype appeared a few times. The V gene is TRBV7-8, the J gene TRBJ2-2, with 12 positions matching TRBD2. With 5 bases clipped from V and 5 bases from J, the junction kept 9 bases outside the gene matches. The CDR3 sequence is 17 residues long. Germline CDR1 and CDR2: SGHVS and FQNEAQ. This chain's CDR3 is CASSLRLAGVRTGELFF. The DNA of the CDR3 is TGTGCCAGCAGCCTACGACTAGCGGGAGTAAGAACCGGGGAGCTGTTTTTT.

The chain recombines TRBV20-1 with TRBJ2-3; perhaps TRBD1 as D (6 bases). V was shortened by 5 bases and J by 4 bases, with 16 bases between the two germline ends. Germline V gene sequence: CDR1 DFQATT, CDR2 SNEGSKA (reference sequence). The CDR3 consists of 14 residues. The chain's CDR3 is CSAAPTGGADTQYF. CDR3 sequence (DNA): TGCAGTGCTGCCCCGACAGGAGGCGCAGATACGCAGTATTTT.

The gene calls are TRBV19 and TRBJ1-3, with unresolved D. The CDR3 has 16 residues. V gave up 4 bases and J gave up 0 bases, with 13 bases separating them. CDR1 is LNHDA and CDR2 is SQIVND in the germline V gene (reference sequence). The CDR3 bases are TGTGCCAGTAGTAAATTGAGATTGGACTCTGGAAACACCATATATTTT. Its translation: CASSKLRLDSGNTIYF.

This chain joins TRBV7-2 and TRBJ2-5; 9 nucleotides agree with TRBD1. This CDR3 comprises 15 residues. CDR1 is SGHTA and CDR2 is FQGNSA in the germline V gene. After removal of 6 bases from V and 5 bases from J, the junction contained 10 bases not matched to a gene. Here the CDR3 DNA reads TGTGCCAGCAGAGTAACCGGGACAGGGTGGGAGACCCAGTACTTC. It encodes CASRVTGTGWETQYF.

This clonotype was picked up a small number of times. The chain employs TRBV6-2 or TRBV6-3 and TRBJ1-2; TRBD1 aligns across 9 bases. In germline, CDR1 is MNHEY, CDR2 SVGEGT. This CDR3 is 15 amino acids long. Trimming cost V 5 bases and J 4 bases; bases outside gene matches: 8. The CDR3: CASSHAGTGSYGYTF. DNA of the CDR3: TGTGCCAGCAGTCACGCCGGGACAGGGAGCTATGGCTACACCTTC.